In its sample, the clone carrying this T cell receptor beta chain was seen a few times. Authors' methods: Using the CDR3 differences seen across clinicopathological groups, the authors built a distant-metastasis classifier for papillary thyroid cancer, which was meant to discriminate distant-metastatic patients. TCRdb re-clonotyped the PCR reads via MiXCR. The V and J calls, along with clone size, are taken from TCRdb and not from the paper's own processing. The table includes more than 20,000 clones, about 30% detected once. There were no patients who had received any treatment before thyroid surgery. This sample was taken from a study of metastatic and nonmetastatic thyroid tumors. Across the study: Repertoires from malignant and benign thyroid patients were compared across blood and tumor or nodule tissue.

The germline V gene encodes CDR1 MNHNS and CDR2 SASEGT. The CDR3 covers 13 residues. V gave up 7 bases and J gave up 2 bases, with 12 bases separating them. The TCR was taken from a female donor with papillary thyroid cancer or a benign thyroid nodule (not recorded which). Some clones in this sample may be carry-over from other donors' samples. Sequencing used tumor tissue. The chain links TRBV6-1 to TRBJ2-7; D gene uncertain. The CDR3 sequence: CASIQRTPYEQYF. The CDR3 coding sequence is TGTGCCAGCATCCAAAGGACCCCCTACGAGCAGTACTTC.